This note documents a single T cell receptor beta chain sequence. The data were obtained in a study of T cells expressing NK-cell markers. For each CDR3 protein, TCRdb gives one entry from its re-call of the 5' RACE reads, without DNA. In all, the sample yields 300,000 to 450,000 distinct CDR3 sequences. The CDR3 is 17 residues long. CDR1 is SGHTA and CDR2 is FQGNSA in the germline V gene. The V and J genes are TRBV7-2 and TRBJ1-2; the D gene TCRdb calls, TRBD1, cannot be checked with no DNA. Sequencing used blood T cells: a sorted CD56 or NKG2C T cell subset, CD4+ or CD8+ T cells, or bulk PBMC T cells (not recorded which). This clonotype was obtained from a man aged 18 to 69 in good health. This CDR3 reads CASSLAFGGTNPYGYTF.